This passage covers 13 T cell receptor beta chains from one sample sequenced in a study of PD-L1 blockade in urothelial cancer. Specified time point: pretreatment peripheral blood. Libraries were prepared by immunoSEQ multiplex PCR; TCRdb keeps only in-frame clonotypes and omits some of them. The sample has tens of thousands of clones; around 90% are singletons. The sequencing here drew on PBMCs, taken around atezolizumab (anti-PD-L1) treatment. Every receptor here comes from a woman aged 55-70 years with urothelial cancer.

In DNA, the CDR3 is TGTGCCAGCAGTTTAGCGGCCCCCATCAATGAGCAGTTCTTC. It specifies CASSLAAPINEQFF. The rearrangement joins TRBV28 to TRBJ2-1; D is undetermined. The CDR3 covers 14 residues. CDR1 is MDHEN and CDR2 is SYDVKM in the germline V gene. V gave up 2 bases and J gave up 6 bases, with 11 bases separating them. The full variable domain, rest sourced from reference TRBV28 and TRBJ2-1, is DVKVTQSSRYLVKRTGEKVFLECVQDMDHENMFWYRQDPGLGLRLIYFSYDVKMKEKGDIPEGYSVSREKKERFSLILESASTNQTSMYLCASSLAAPINEQFFGPGTRLTVL.

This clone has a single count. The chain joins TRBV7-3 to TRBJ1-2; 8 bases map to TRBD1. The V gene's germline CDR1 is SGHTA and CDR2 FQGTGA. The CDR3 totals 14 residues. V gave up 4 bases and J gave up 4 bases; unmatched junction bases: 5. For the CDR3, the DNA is TGTGCCAGCAGCTCTTCCGGACAGGGCTATGGCTACACCTTC. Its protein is CASSSSGQGYGYTF.

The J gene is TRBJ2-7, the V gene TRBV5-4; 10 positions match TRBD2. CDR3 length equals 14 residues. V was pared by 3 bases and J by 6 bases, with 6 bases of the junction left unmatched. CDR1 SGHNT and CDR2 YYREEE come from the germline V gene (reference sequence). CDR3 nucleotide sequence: TGTGCCAGCAGCTGGAGTAGCGGGAGGCTCGAGCAGTACTTC. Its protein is CASSWSSGRLEQYF. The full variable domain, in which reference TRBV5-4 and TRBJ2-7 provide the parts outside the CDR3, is ETGVTQSPTHLIKTRGQQVTLRCSSQSGHNTVSWYQQALGQGPQFIFQYYREEENGRGNFPPRFSGLQFPNYSSELNVNALELDDSALYLCASSWSSGRLEQYFGPGTRLTVT.

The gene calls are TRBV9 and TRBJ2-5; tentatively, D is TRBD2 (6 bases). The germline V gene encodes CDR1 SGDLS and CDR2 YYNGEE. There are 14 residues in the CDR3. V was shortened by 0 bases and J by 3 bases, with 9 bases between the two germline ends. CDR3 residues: CASSVDWEEETQYF. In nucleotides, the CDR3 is TGTGCCAGCAGCGTAGATTGGGAGGAAGAGACCCAGTACTTC.

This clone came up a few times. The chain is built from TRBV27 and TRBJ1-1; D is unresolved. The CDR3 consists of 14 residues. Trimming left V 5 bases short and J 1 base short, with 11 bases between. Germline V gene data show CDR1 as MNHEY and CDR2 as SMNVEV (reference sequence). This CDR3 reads CASSPSLRNTEAFF. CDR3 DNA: TGTGCCAGCAGTCCGTCACTGAGGAACACTGAAGCTTTCTTT.

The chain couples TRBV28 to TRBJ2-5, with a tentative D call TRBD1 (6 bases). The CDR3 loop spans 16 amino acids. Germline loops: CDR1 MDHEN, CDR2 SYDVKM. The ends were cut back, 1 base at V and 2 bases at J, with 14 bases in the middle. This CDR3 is CASSLSVQGWQETQYF. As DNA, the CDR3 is TGTGCCAGCAGTTTATCGGTCCAGGGGTGGCAAGAGACCCAGTACTTC.

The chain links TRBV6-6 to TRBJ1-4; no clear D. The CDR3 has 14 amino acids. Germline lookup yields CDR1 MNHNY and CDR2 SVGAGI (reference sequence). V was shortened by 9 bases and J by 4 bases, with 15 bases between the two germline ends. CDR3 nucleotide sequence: TGTGCCAGTTGGGAGGCAGAGCTTAATGAAAAACTGTTTTTT. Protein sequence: CASWEAELNEKLFF.

CDR3 in amino acids: CASSPGQANTEAFF. The CDR3 nucleotides are TGTGCCAGCTCACCAGGACAGGCGAACACTGAAGCTTTCTTT. The J gene is TRBJ1-1, the V gene TRBV18; 7 positions match TRBD1. Trimming took 2 bases from V and 1 from J; bases not matched to a gene: 1. The CDR3 consists of 14 residues. Germline loops: CDR1 KGHSH, CDR2 LQKENI.

The CDR3 here is CASSLQTTDTQYF. The CDR3 DNA sequence: TGTGCCAGCTCACTACAGACCACAGATACGCAGTATTTT. The chain joins TRBV18 to TRBJ2-3; D gene ambiguous. The CDR3 is 13 amino acids. The V end was cut by 4 bases, the J end by 2 bases, with 7 bases between. The germline V gene has CDR1 KGHSH and CDR2 LQKENI.

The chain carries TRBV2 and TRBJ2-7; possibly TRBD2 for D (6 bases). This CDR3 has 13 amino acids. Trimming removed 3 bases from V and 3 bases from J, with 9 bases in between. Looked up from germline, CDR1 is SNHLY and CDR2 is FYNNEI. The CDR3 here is CASSEQGLYEQYF. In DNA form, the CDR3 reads TGTGCCAGCAGTGAGCAGGGACTCTACGAGCAGTACTTC.

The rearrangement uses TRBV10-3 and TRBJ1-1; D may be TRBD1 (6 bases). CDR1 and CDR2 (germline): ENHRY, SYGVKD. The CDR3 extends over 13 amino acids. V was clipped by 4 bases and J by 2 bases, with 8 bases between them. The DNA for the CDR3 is TGTGCCATCAGTGGACAGGCCAACACTGAAGCTTTCTTT. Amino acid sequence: CAISGQANTEAFF.

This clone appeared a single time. CDR3 in DNA: TGTGCCAGCAGCGATTCCAGGAGGTCCACCTCCTACGAGCAGTACTTC. It specifies CASSDSRRSTSYEQYF. The gene calls are TRBV7-2 and TRBJ2-7, with D tentatively TRBD2 (5 bases). Trimming took 5 bases from V and 0 from J, leaving 17 bases between them. CDR3 size: 16 residues. Germline loops: CDR1 SGHTA, CDR2 FQGNSA.

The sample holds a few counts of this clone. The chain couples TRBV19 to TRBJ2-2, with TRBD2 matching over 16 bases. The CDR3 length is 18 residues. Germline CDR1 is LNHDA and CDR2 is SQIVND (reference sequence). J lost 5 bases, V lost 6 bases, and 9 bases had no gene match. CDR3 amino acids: CASRLGLAGGPLTGELFF. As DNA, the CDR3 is TGTGCCAGTAGGTTGGGACTAGCGGGAGGGCCTTTGACCGGGGAGCTGTTTTTT. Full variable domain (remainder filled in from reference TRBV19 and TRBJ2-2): DGGITQSPKYLFRKEGQNVTLSCEQNLNHDAMYWYRQDPGQGLRLIYYSQIVNDFQKGDIAEGYSVSREKKESFPLTVTSAQKNPTAFYLCASRLGLAGGPLTGELFFGEGSRLTVL.